A selection of T cell receptor beta chains follows, all from one sample in a study of OX40 agonist ivuxolimab in advanced cancers. TCRdb's table, derived via immunoSEQ multiplex PCR, lists solely in-frame clones and lacks some. This table holds nearly 95,000 clones, approximately 94% found once. The sequenced sample was CD4+ or CD8+ T cells sorted from blood, obtained in a trial of the OX40 agonist ivuxolimab. Receptors originate from an adult with an advanced solid tumor such as melanoma, head and neck, liver or kidney cancer. The CDR3 runs from the conserved cysteine through the conserved F or W. The order of the fields is clone size, J gene, V gene, D gene, CDR3 protein, CDR3 DNA. A D gene is named only where the DNA matches it firmly. Some rows have no size entry. The others give once, few or many, or a class for an expanded clone.

clone_size: NA; j_call: TRBJ2-5; v_call: TRBV20-1; d_call: NA; cdr3_aa: CSASQETQYF; cdr3_nt: TGCAGTGCTAGCCAAGAGACCCAGTACTTC
clone_size: NA; j_call: TRBJ2-7; v_call: TRBV6-5; d_call: NA; cdr3_aa: CASSYSPTEYEQYF; cdr3_nt: TGTGCCAGCAGTTACTCGCCGACAGAATACGAGCAGTACTTC
clone_size: once; j_call: TRBJ2-7; v_call: TRBV9; d_call: TRBD2; cdr3_aa: CASSASGSWSYEQYF; cdr3_nt: TGTGCCAGCAGCGCTAGCGGGAGTTGGTCCTACGAGCAGTACTTC
clone_size: NA; j_call: TRBJ2-7; v_call: TRBV12-2; d_call: NA; cdr3_aa: CATSVGRGPSPYDGQYF; cdr3_nt: TGTGCAACATCTGTCGGAAGGGGGCCTTCCCCCTACGATGGGCAGTACTTC
clone_size: once; j_call: TRBJ1-1; v_call: TRBV5-6; d_call: NA; cdr3_aa: CASSLGLNTEAFF; cdr3_nt: TGTGCCAGCAGCTTAGGTCTGAACACTGAAGCTTTCTTT
clone_size: NA; j_call: TRBJ2-2; v_call: TRBV27; d_call: NA; cdr3_aa: CASSLTFPTGTGELFF; cdr3_nt: TGTGCCAGCAGTTTAACGTTCCCGACGGGAACCGGGGAGCTGTTTTTT
clone_size: NA; j_call: TRBJ1-3; v_call: TRBV19; d_call: NA; cdr3_aa: CASSINVHTISGNTIYF; cdr3_nt: TGTGCCAGTAGTATCAACGTACATACCATCTCTGGAAACACCATATATTTT
clone_size: NA; j_call: TRBJ2-1; v_call: TRBV27; d_call: TRBD1; cdr3_aa: CASSRTGYDEQFF; cdr3_nt: TGTGCCAGCAGTCGGACAGGGTACGATGAGCAGTTCTTC
clone_size: once; j_call: TRBJ2-7; v_call: TRBV5-1; d_call: NA; cdr3_aa: CASSLTGTVYEQYF; cdr3_nt: TGCGCCAGCAGCCTCACCGGGACGGTCTACGAGCAGTACTTC
clone_size: once; j_call: TRBJ2-5; v_call: TRBV5-1; d_call: NA; cdr3_aa: CASSSRDPGVQETQYF; cdr3_nt: TGCGCCAGCAGCTCCCGGGACCCAGGGGTCCAAGAGACCCAGTACTTC
clone_size: NA; j_call: TRBJ2-2; v_call: TRBV5-1; d_call: NA; cdr3_aa: CASSLQDLNTGELFF; cdr3_nt: TGCGCCAGCAGCTTGCAGGATTTGAACACCGGGGAGCTGTTTTTT
clone_size: NA; j_call: TRBJ1-6; v_call: TRBV7-9; d_call: TRBD1; cdr3_aa: CASSPGQTNSPLHF; cdr3_nt: TGTGCCAGCAGTCCGGGACAGACAAATTCACCCCTCCACTTT
clone_size: once; j_call: TRBJ1-5; v_call: TRBV5-6; d_call: NA; cdr3_aa: CASSSGVYQPQHF; cdr3_nt: TGTGCCAGCAGCTCGGGAGTTTATCAGCCCCAGCATTTT
clone_size: NA; j_call: TRBJ1-6; v_call: TRBV27; d_call: TRBD1; cdr3_aa: CASSYDRGGNSPLHF; cdr3_nt: TGTGCCAGCAGTTACGACAGGGGCGGGAATTCACCCCTCCACTTT
clone_size: NA; j_call: TRBJ1-2; v_call: TRBV9; d_call: NA; cdr3_aa: CASSVGRGYTF; cdr3_nt: TGTGCCAGCAGCGTGGGGAGGGGCTACACCTTC
clone_size: NA; j_call: TRBJ2-7; v_call: TRBV6-5; d_call: NA; cdr3_aa: CASSYGRRLPYEQYF; cdr3_nt: TGTGCCAGCAGTTATGGTCGGCGTCTCCCCTACGAGCAGTACTTC
clone_size: NA; j_call: TRBJ2-4; v_call: TRBV19; d_call: NA; cdr3_aa: CASSMGAKNIQYF; cdr3_nt: TGTGCCAGTAGTATGGGAGCCAAAAACATTCAGTACTTC
clone_size: NA; j_call: TRBJ2-3; v_call: TRBV13; d_call: NA; cdr3_aa: CASSQMDDTQYF; cdr3_nt: TGTGCCAGCAGCCAAATGGACGATACGCAGTATTTT
clone_size: NA; j_call: TRBJ2-3; v_call: TRBV27; d_call: NA; cdr3_aa: CASSPGAGSYLDTQYF; cdr3_nt: TGTGCCAGCAGTCCCGGAGCAGGCTCTTATTTGGATACGCAGTATTTT
clone_size: NA; j_call: TRBJ1-2; v_call: TRBV15; d_call: TRBD1; cdr3_aa: CATSRGTGAGYGYTF; cdr3_nt: TGTGCCACCAGCAGAGGAACAGGGGCAGGCTATGGCTACACCTTC
clone_size: NA; j_call: TRBJ1-1; v_call: TRBV9; d_call: TRBD1; cdr3_aa: CASSAGTGGDTEAFF; cdr3_nt: TGTGCCAGCAGCGCCGGGACAGGGGGAGATACTGAAGCTTTCTTT
clone_size: NA; j_call: TRBJ2-1; v_call: TRBV5-6; d_call: NA; cdr3_aa: CASSLGLNEQFF; cdr3_nt: TGTGCCAGCAGCTTGGGTCTTAATGAGCAGTTCTTC
clone_size: NA; j_call: TRBJ2-7; v_call: TRBV5-4; d_call: NA; cdr3_aa: CASSLEIGDQYF; cdr3_nt: TGTGCCAGCAGCTTGGAGATAGGGGATCAGTACTTC
clone_size: NA; j_call: TRBJ2-1; v_call: TRBV5-5; d_call: NA; cdr3_aa: CASSLGGPLSEQFF; cdr3_nt: TGTGCCAGCAGCTTGGGAGGACCCTTGAGTGAGCAGTTCTTC
clone_size: NA; j_call: TRBJ1-5; v_call: TRBV12-5; d_call: TRBD1; cdr3_aa: CASGFTSRDSNQPQHF; cdr3_nt: TGTGCTAGTGGTTTCACCTCTCGGGACAGTAATCAGCCCCAGCATTTT
clone_size: NA; j_call: TRBJ2-7; v_call: TRBV27; d_call: TRBD2; cdr3_aa: CASSFGTSGSYEQYF; cdr3_nt: TGTGCCAGCAGTTTCGGGACTAGCGGGAGCTACGAGCAGTACTTC
clone_size: once; j_call: TRBJ1-2; v_call: TRBV2; d_call: TRBD1; cdr3_aa: CASSGQGAWYGYTF; cdr3_nt: TGTGCCAGCAGCGGCCAGGGGGCTTGGTATGGCTACACCTTC
clone_size: NA; j_call: TRBJ1-1; v_call: TRBV27; d_call: TRBD1; cdr3_aa: CASSPAGGDTEAFF; cdr3_nt: TGTGCCAGCAGTCCTGCAGGGGGCGACACTGAAGCTTTCTTT
clone_size: NA; j_call: TRBJ2-7; v_call: TRBV6-5; d_call: NA; cdr3_aa: CASSYGPSTSSYEQYF; cdr3_nt: TGTGCCAGCAGTTACGGACCTTCAACGAGCTCCTACGAGCAGTACTTC
clone_size: once; j_call: TRBJ2-7; v_call: TRBV4-1; d_call: NA; cdr3_aa: CASSQAGSGYEQYF; cdr3_nt: TGCGCCAGCAGCCAAGCAGGGAGCGGCTACGAGCAGTACTTC
clone_size: few; j_call: TRBJ2-7; v_call: TRBV5-1; d_call: NA; cdr3_aa: CASSLGVGRVVYEQYF; cdr3_nt: TGCGCCAGCAGCTTGGGGGTGGGCAGGGTGGTGTACGAGCAGTACTTC
clone_size: NA; j_call: TRBJ2-3; v_call: TRBV30; d_call: TRBD2; cdr3_aa: CAWSPGASGDTQYF; cdr3_nt: TGTGCCTGGAGTCCCGGTGCTAGCGGAGATACGCAGTATTTT
clone_size: NA; j_call: TRBJ1-3; v_call: TRBV5-6; d_call: TRBD1; cdr3_aa: CAGSLWGTGPGSGNTIYF; cdr3_nt: TGTGCCGGCAGCTTGTGGGGGACAGGGCCCGGCTCTGGAAACACCATATATTTT
clone_size: NA; j_call: TRBJ1-2; v_call: TRBV7-9; d_call: NA; cdr3_aa: CASSLAQDYGYTF; cdr3_nt: TGTGCCAGCAGCTTAGCGCAGGATTATGGCTACACCTTC
clone_size: NA; j_call: TRBJ1-2; v_call: TRBV19; d_call: NA; cdr3_aa: CASNTDGNYGYTF; cdr3_nt: TGTGCCAGTAATACCGACGGAAACTATGGCTACACCTTC
clone_size: NA; j_call: TRBJ2-3; v_call: TRBV18; d_call: NA; cdr3_aa: CASSPRQVGWVTDTQYF; cdr3_nt: TGTGCCAGCTCACCACGGCAGGTGGGTTGGGTCACAGATACGCAGTATTTT
clone_size: few; j_call: TRBJ1-6; v_call: TRBV9; d_call: NA; cdr3_aa: CASRENRNSPLHF; cdr3_nt: TGTGCCAGCAGAGAAAACAGGAATTCACCCCTCCACTTT
clone_size: NA; j_call: TRBJ2-2; v_call: TRBV2; d_call: NA; cdr3_aa: CASSVAGELFF; cdr3_nt: TGTGCCAGCAGTGTGGCCGGGGAGCTGTTTTTT
clone_size: NA; j_call: TRBJ2-7; v_call: TRBV2; d_call: TRBD1; cdr3_aa: CASSEGGQGREQYF; cdr3_nt: TGTGCCAGCAGTGAGGGGGGACAGGGTAGGGAGCAGTACTTC
clone_size: NA; j_call: TRBJ2-7; v_call: TRBV6-5; d_call: TRBD1; cdr3_aa: CASSQQGGIYEQYF; cdr3_nt: TGTGCCAGCAGCCAACAGGGGGGCATCTACGAGCAGTACTTC
clone_size: once; j_call: TRBJ2-7; v_call: TRBV13; d_call: NA; cdr3_aa: CASSLQFYEQYF; cdr3_nt: TGTGCCAGCAGCCTACAGTTCTACGAGCAGTACTTC
clone_size: NA; j_call: TRBJ2-3; v_call: TRBV27; d_call: NA; cdr3_aa: CASRFASTDTQYF; cdr3_nt: TGTGCCAGCAGGTTCGCTAGTACAGATACGCAGTATTTT
clone_size: NA; j_call: TRBJ2-1; v_call: TRBV4-1; d_call: NA; cdr3_aa: CASSQGSDNEQFF; cdr3_nt: TGCGCCAGCAGCCAAGGCTCCGACAATGAGCAGTTCTTC
clone_size: NA; j_call: TRBJ1-2; v_call: TRBV29-1; d_call: TRBD1; cdr3_aa: CSVTKGTVYGYTF; cdr3_nt: TGCAGCGTTACTAAGGGGACAGTCTATGGCTACACCTTC
clone_size: NA; j_call: TRBJ1-5; v_call: TRBV27; d_call: NA; cdr3_aa: CASSIDSRQPQHF; cdr3_nt: TGTGCCAGCAGTATAGACAGCCGTCAGCCCCAGCATTTT
clone_size: NA; j_call: TRBJ1-4; v_call: TRBV4-1; d_call: NA; cdr3_aa: CASSQIQGATNEKLFF; cdr3_nt: TGCGCCAGCAGCCAAATACAGGGTGCAACTAATGAAAAACTGTTTTTT
clone_size: once; j_call: TRBJ2-7; v_call: TRBV13; d_call: NA; cdr3_aa: CASSQGSFYEQYF; cdr3_nt: TGTGCCAGCAGCCAAGGGTCCTTCTACGAGCAGTACTTC
clone_size: NA; j_call: TRBJ1-1; v_call: TRBV13; d_call: NA; cdr3_aa: CASSLTGRNTEAFF; cdr3_nt: TGTGCCAGCAGCTTAACAGGGAGGAACACTGAAGCTTTCTTT
clone_size: NA; j_call: TRBJ2-7; v_call: TRBV30; d_call: NA; cdr3_aa: CAWTGTTTYEQYF; cdr3_nt: TGTGCCTGGACCGGGACCACCACCTACGAGCAGTACTTC
clone_size: NA; j_call: TRBJ1-1; v_call: TRBV29-1; d_call: NA; cdr3_aa: CSVTPGGVEAFF; cdr3_nt: TGCAGCGTTACGCCCGGGGGCGTCGAGGCTTTCTTT
clone_size: NA; j_call: TRBJ2-5; v_call: TRBV19; d_call: TRBD1; cdr3_aa: CASSIGDRAMETQYF; cdr3_nt: TGTGCCAGTAGTATCGGGGACAGGGCAATGGAGACCCAGTACTTC
clone_size: NA; j_call: TRBJ2-1; v_call: TRBV5-6; d_call: NA; cdr3_aa: CASSLGTRNEQFF; cdr3_nt: TGTGCCAGCAGCTTAGGGACACGGAATGAGCAGTTCTTC
clone_size: once; j_call: TRBJ2-1; v_call: TRBV5-6; d_call: TRBD2; cdr3_aa: CASSSLTSGFYNEQFF; cdr3_nt: TGTGCCAGCAGTTCCCTGACTAGCGGGTTCTACAATGAGCAGTTCTTC